One sample yielded the 3 T cell receptor beta chains listed below, sequenced in a study of OX40 agonist ivuxolimab in advanced cancers. Only in-frame clones appear in the TCRdb table, and some are missing; sequencing was by immunoSEQ multiplex PCR. The data contain approximately 60,000 clones, about 90% of them seen just once; the ten biggest clones take up approximately 5%. This material consisted of CD4+ or CD8+ T cells sorted from blood, taken in a trial of the OX40 agonist ivuxolimab. The receptors stem from an adult with an advanced solid tumor such as melanoma, head and neck, liver or kidney cancer.

The rearrangement links TRBV19 to TRBJ2-7, with a possible D match to TRBD2 (6 bases). V was pared by 4 bases and J by 2 bases, with 12 bases between. Germline loops: CDR1 LNHDA, CDR2 SQIVND (reference sequence). This CDR3 is built from 14 residues. The CDR3, as DNA: TGTGCCAGTAGTAGGGGACTGGCAGCCTACGAGCAGTACTTC. It is translated as CASSRGLAAYEQYF.

This CDR3 is CASSPGTNTDTQYF. In nucleotides, the CDR3 is TGTGCCAGTAGTCCCGGGACTAACACAGATACGCAGTATTTT. The chain combines TRBV19 with TRBJ2-3, with TRBD2 matching 7 bases. The CDR3 sequence is 14 residues long. In germline, CDR1 is LNHDA, CDR2 SQIVND (reference sequence). V was pared by 5 bases and J by 2 bases, with 4 bases of the junction left unmatched. The whole variable domain, filled in from reference TRBV19 and TRBJ2-3, reads DGGITQSPKYLFRKEGQNVTLSCEQNLNHDAMYWYRQDPGQGLRLIYYSQIVNDFQKGDIAEGYSVSREKKESFPLTVTSAQKNPTAFYLCASSPGTNTDTQYFGPGTRLTVL.

In this sample, this clone turned up a few times. The chain carries TRBV28 and TRBJ2-7, with 13 bases identical to TRBD2. From germline, CDR1 is MDHEN and CDR2 SYDVKM. Losses at the gene ends were 5 bases for V and 2 bases for J; bases not matched to a gene: 3. The CDR3 is 15 amino acids. The CDR3 bases are TGTGCCAGCAGTGGACTAGCGGGAGCCACCTACGAGCAGTACTTC. Translating gives CASSGLAGATYEQYF.